These T cell receptor beta chains were read from a single sample in a study of STAT5B mutations in CD4+ large granular lymphocyte leukemia. This table comes from immunoSEQ multiplex PCR, and its TCRdb copy is limited to in-frame clones, with some not included. In the table there are some 51,000 clones, roughly four fifths of which are singletons. Sequencing was performed on CD4+ T cells from blood buffy coats. The receptors stem from a human donor in good health. Each CDR3 is given with its conserved first and last residue. A D gene is named only where the DNA matches it firmly. Size is stated for part of the rows, as once, few or many counts, or as a class when the clone is expanded.

D gene: -
V gene: TRBV5-4
clone size: once
J gene: TRBJ2-1
CDR3 protein: CASSLAVREANEQFF
CDR3 DNA: TGTGCCAGCAGCTTGGCGGTCAGGGAGGCCAATGAGCAGTTCTTC

D gene: -
V gene: TRBV29-1
clone size: -
J gene: TRBJ2-5
CDR3 protein: CSVLVVGQETQYF
CDR3 DNA: TGCAGCGTTCTCGTGGTCGGGCAAGAGACCCAGTACTTC

D gene: -
V gene: TRBV7-3
clone size: -
J gene: TRBJ1-1
CDR3 protein: CASSPGRNTEAFF
CDR3 DNA: TGTGCCAGCAGCCCAGGGAGGAACACTGAAGCTTTCTTT

D gene: TRBD2
V gene: TRBV7-6
clone size: -
J gene: TRBJ2-7
CDR3 protein: CASSGGRGYEQYF
CDR3 DNA: TGTGCCAGCAGCGGCGGGAGGGGCTACGAGCAGTACTTC

D gene: TRBD2
V gene: TRBV14
clone size: -
J gene: TRBJ2-7
CDR3 protein: CASRTSGSSYEQYF
CDR3 DNA: TGTGCCAGCAGAACTAGCGGGAGCTCCTACGAGCAGTACTTC

D gene: TRBD1
V gene: TRBV5-4
clone size: -
J gene: TRBJ1-4
CDR3 protein: CASSSGRGTGDEKLFF
CDR3 DNA: TGTGCCAGCAGCTCCGGGCGAGGGACAGGGGATGAAAAACTGTTTTTT

D gene: -
V gene: TRBV11-2
clone size: -
J gene: TRBJ1-2
CDR3 protein: CASSGDGYTF
CDR3 DNA: TGTGCCAGCAGTGGAGATGGCTACACCTTC

D gene: -
V gene: TRBV19
clone size: -
J gene: TRBJ1-2
CDR3 protein: CASSIVDDRPEYTF
CDR3 DNA: TGTGCCAGTAGTATAGTAGATGATCGACCCGAGTACACCTTC

D gene: -
V gene: TRBV5-1
clone size: -
J gene: TRBJ2-1
CDR3 protein: CASSSLASDSYNEQFF
CDR3 DNA: TGCGCCAGCAGCTCTCTAGCTAGCGACTCCTACAATGAGCAGTTCTTC

D gene: -
V gene: TRBV5-8
clone size: -
J gene: TRBJ1-4
CDR3 protein: CASSYNRVDNEKLFF
CDR3 DNA: TGTGCCAGCAGCTACAACAGGGTTGATAATGAAAAACTGTTTTTT

D gene: TRBD1
V gene: TRBV5-4
clone size: -
J gene: TRBJ2-7
CDR3 protein: CASSVGQAYEQYF
CDR3 DNA: TGTGCCAGCAGCGTGGGACAGGCCTACGAGCAGTACTTC

D gene: TRBD2
V gene: TRBV11-1
clone size: -
J gene: TRBJ2-2
CDR3 protein: CASSKIAGGPGELFF
CDR3 DNA: TGTGCCAGCAGCAAGATAGCGGGGGGGCCCGGGGAGCTGTTTTTT

D gene: TRBD1
V gene: TRBV2
clone size: -
J gene: TRBJ2-1
CDR3 protein: CASRLRDSQFF
CDR3 DNA: TGTGCCAGCAGGCTCCGGGACAGTCAGTTCTTC

D gene: -
V gene: TRBV7-3
clone size: -
J gene: TRBJ2-2
CDR3 protein: CASSRQYTGELFF
CDR3 DNA: TGTGCCAGCAGCCGGCAGTACACCGGGGAGCTGTTTTTT

D gene: -
V gene: TRBV5-1
clone size: -
J gene: TRBJ1-1
CDR3 protein: CASSAVGTLNTEAFF
CDR3 DNA: TGCGCCAGCAGCGCAGTCGGGACGCTGAACACTGAAGCTTTCTTT

D gene: -
V gene: TRBV30
clone size: few
J gene: TRBJ1-5
CDR3 protein: CAWSVQINQPQHF
CDR3 DNA: TGTGCCTGGAGTGTACAGATCAATCAGCCCCAGCATTTT

D gene: TRBD1
V gene: TRBV5-4
clone size: -
J gene: TRBJ1-1
CDR3 protein: CASSPVTGSTEAFF
CDR3 DNA: TGTGCCAGCAGCCCAGTGACAGGGAGCACTGAAGCTTTCTTT

D gene: TRBD2
V gene: TRBV7-2
clone size: -
J gene: TRBJ2-1
CDR3 protein: CASSLGSGGTNNEQFF
CDR3 DNA: TGTGCCAGCAGCTTAGGTTCGGGAGGAACAAACAATGAGCAGTTCTTC

D gene: TRBD2
V gene: TRBV5-6
clone size: -
J gene: TRBJ2-1
CDR3 protein: CASSSLAGVNNEQFF
CDR3 DNA: TGTGCCAGCAGCTCCTTAGCGGGGGTTAACAATGAGCAGTTCTTC

D gene: -
V gene: TRBV5-1
clone size: -
J gene: TRBJ2-7
CDR3 protein: CASSIDTYYEQYF
CDR3 DNA: TGCGCCAGCAGCATAGACACTTACTACGAGCAGTACTTC

D gene: TRBD1
V gene: TRBV6-6
clone size: once
J gene: TRBJ1-2
CDR3 protein: CASSYPQRDRGYTF
CDR3 DNA: TGTGCCAGCAGTTACCCTCAAAGGGACAGAGGCTACACCTTC

D gene: -
V gene: TRBV28
clone size: -
J gene: TRBJ1-1
CDR3 protein: CASSSDREAFF
CDR3 DNA: TGTGCCAGCAGTTCCGACCGGGAAGCTTTCTTT

D gene: -
V gene: TRBV2
clone size: -
J gene: TRBJ1-1
CDR3 protein: CASMQQNTEAFF
CDR3 DNA: TGTGCCAGCATGCAGCAGAACACTGAAGCTTTCTTT

D gene: -
V gene: TRBV29-1
clone size: few
J gene: TRBJ1-1
CDR3 protein: CSVERQEDTEAFF
CDR3 DNA: TGCAGCGTTGAACGTCAGGAGGACACTGAAGCTTTCTTT

D gene: -
V gene: TRBV11-2
clone size: few
J gene: TRBJ1-3
CDR3 protein: CASSLGGLSGNTIYF
CDR3 DNA: TGTGCCAGCAGCTTAGGTGGTCTCTCTGGAAACACCATATATTTT

D gene: -
V gene: TRBV11-2
clone size: -
J gene: TRBJ1-2
CDR3 protein: CASSGGPSGRRLNYGYTF
CDR3 DNA: TGTGCCAGCAGCGGGGGGCCGTCAGGGCGCCGACTTAACTATGGCTACACCTTC

D gene: -
V gene: TRBV9
clone size: -
J gene: TRBJ2-7
CDR3 protein: CASSARSRTNLAEQYF
CDR3 DNA: TGTGCCAGCAGTGCTCGATCCCGGACTAATCTCGCCGAGCAGTACTTC

D gene: -
V gene: TRBV6-1
clone size: -
J gene: TRBJ2-2
CDR3 protein: CASSNFREDGELFF
CDR3 DNA: TGTGCCAGCAGTAACTTTAGGGAGGACGGGGAGCTGTTTTTT

D gene: TRBD1
V gene: TRBV6-1
clone size: -
J gene: TRBJ1-5
CDR3 protein: CASRETGFNQPQHF
CDR3 DNA: TGTGCCAGCAGGGAGACAGGGTTCAATCAGCCCCAGCATTTT

D gene: TRBD1
V gene: TRBV5-6
clone size: -
J gene: TRBJ1-2
CDR3 protein: CASSLVLSGGSYGYTF
CDR3 DNA: TGTGCCAGCAGCTTGGTACTTTCAGGGGGCAGCTATGGCTACACCTTC

D gene: TRBD2
V gene: TRBV9
clone size: -
J gene: TRBJ2-1
CDR3 protein: CASSSPGLAYNEQFF
CDR3 DNA: TGTGCCAGCAGCTCCCCGGGACTAGCGTACAATGAGCAGTTCTTC

D gene: -
V gene: TRBV21-1
clone size: -
J gene: TRBJ1-5
CDR3 protein: CASSNRDRNYQPQHF
CDR3 DNA: TGTGCCAGCAGCAACCGGGACAGGAACTACCAGCCCCAGCATTTT

D gene: TRBD1
V gene: TRBV10-1
clone size: -
J gene: TRBJ2-3
CDR3 protein: CASRSHTGARTDTQYF
CDR3 DNA: TGCGCCAGCAGGTCCCATACAGGGGCCCGCACAGATACGCAGTATTTT

D gene: -
V gene: TRBV2
clone size: -
J gene: TRBJ1-3
CDR3 protein: CASRPDGNTIYF
CDR3 DNA: TGTGCCAGCAGGCCTGATGGAAACACCATATATTTT

D gene: -
V gene: TRBV11-3
clone size: -
J gene: TRBJ2-1
CDR3 protein: CASSWGGQANEQFF
CDR3 DNA: TGTGCCAGCAGCTGGGGGGGACAGGCAAATGAGCAGTTCTTC

D gene: -
V gene: TRBV10-3
clone size: once
J gene: TRBJ1-4
CDR3 protein: CAISGGENEKLFF
CDR3 DNA: TGTGCCATCAGTGGTGGGGAAAATGAAAAACTGTTTTTT

D gene: -
V gene: TRBV29-1
clone size: -
J gene: TRBJ2-5
CDR3 protein: CSVEVRWVAREETQYF
CDR3 DNA: TGCAGCGTTGAAGTTCGATGGGTGGCCCGGGAAGAGACCCAGTACTTC

D gene: -
V gene: TRBV6-5
clone size: -
J gene: TRBJ1-5
CDR3 protein: CASSYSQNQPQHF
CDR3 DNA: TGTGCCAGCAGTTACTCCCAGAATCAGCCCCAGCATTTT

D gene: -
V gene: TRBV10-3
clone size: -
J gene: TRBJ2-5
CDR3 protein: CAISDSGLLQETQYF
CDR3 DNA: TGTGCCATCAGTGATTCGGGACTCCTACAAGAGACCCAGTACTTC

D gene: TRBD2
V gene: TRBV4-2
clone size: -
J gene: TRBJ2-2
CDR3 protein: CASSLLLAGGLNTGELFF
CDR3 DNA: TGTGCCAGCAGCCTCCTACTAGCGGGGGGATTGAACACCGGGGAGCTGTTTTTT

D gene: -
V gene: TRBV5-1
clone size: -
J gene: TRBJ2-1
CDR3 protein: CASSPDSFSYNEQFF
CDR3 DNA: TGCGCCAGCAGCCCTGATAGCTTCTCCTACAATGAGCAGTTCTTC

D gene: TRBD1
V gene: TRBV28
clone size: -
J gene: TRBJ1-3
CDR3 protein: CASRTQGAEGNTIYF
CDR3 DNA: TGTGCCAGCAGAACACAGGGGGCGGAAGGAAACACCATATATTTT

D gene: -
V gene: TRBV2
clone size: -
J gene: TRBJ2-4
CDR3 protein: CASSVGRVVKNIQYF
CDR3 DNA: TGTGCCAGCAGTGTCGGCAGGGTAGTCAAAAACATTCAGTACTTC

D gene: -
V gene: TRBV21-1
clone size: once
J gene: TRBJ1-2
CDR3 protein: CASRSDRGLRGYTF
CDR3 DNA: TGTGCCAGCAGATCCGACAGGGGGCTGCGCGGCTACACCTTC

D gene: TRBD2
V gene: TRBV4-2
clone size: -
J gene: TRBJ2-5
CDR3 protein: CASSRTLAGQETQYF
CDR3 DNA: TGTGCCAGCAGCCGGACACTAGCGGGGCAAGAGACCCAGTACTTC

D gene: -
V gene: TRBV6-1
clone size: few
J gene: TRBJ1-1
CDR3 protein: CASMFRGKNTEAFF
CDR3 DNA: TGTGCCAGCATGTTCAGGGGAAAGAACACTGAAGCTTTCTTT

D gene: -
V gene: TRBV10-3
clone size: -
J gene: TRBJ1-3
CDR3 protein: CAGTDGSGNTIYF
CDR3 DNA: TGTGCCGGGACCGACGGCTCTGGAAACACCATATATTTT

D gene: TRBD2
V gene: TRBV7-8
clone size: -
J gene: TRBJ2-5
CDR3 protein: CASTLGGRAGETQYF
CDR3 DNA: TGTGCCAGCACCCTGGGCGGGAGGGCCGGGGAGACCCAGTACTTC

D gene: -
V gene: TRBV29-1
clone size: -
J gene: TRBJ2-2
CDR3 protein: CSVERGTQGSGELFF
CDR3 DNA: TGCAGCGTTGAAAGGGGTACTCAAGGGTCCGGGGAGCTGTTTTTT

D gene: TRBD2
V gene: TRBV11-3
clone size: -
J gene: TRBJ2-1
CDR3 protein: CASSSSGTGEQFF
CDR3 DNA: TGTGCCAGCAGCTCAAGCGGGACTGGTGAGCAGTTCTTC